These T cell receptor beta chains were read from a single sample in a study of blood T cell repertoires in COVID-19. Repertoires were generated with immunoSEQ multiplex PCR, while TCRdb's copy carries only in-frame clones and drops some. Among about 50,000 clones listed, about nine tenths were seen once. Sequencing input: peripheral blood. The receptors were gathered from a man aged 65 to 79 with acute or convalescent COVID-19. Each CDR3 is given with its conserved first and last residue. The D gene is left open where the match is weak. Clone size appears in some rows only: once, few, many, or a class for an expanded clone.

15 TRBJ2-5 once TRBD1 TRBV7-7 TGTGCCAGCAGCTTAGTAACAGGGGGAAGTGAGACCCAGTACTTC CASSLVTGGSETQYF
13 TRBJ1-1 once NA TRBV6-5 TGTGCCAGCAGTCGCGGGGGGGACACTGAAGCTTTCTTT CASSRGGDTEAFF
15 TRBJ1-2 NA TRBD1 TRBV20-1 TGCAGTGCTAGTCTCGCAGGGGGCTCGGACTATGGCTACACCTTC CSASLAGGSDYGYTF
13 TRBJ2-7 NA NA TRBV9 TGTGCCAGCAGCGTAGGCATAGTTGACGAGCAGTACTTC CASSVGIVDEQYF
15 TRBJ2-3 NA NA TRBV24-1 TGTGCCACCAGTGAGCAGGGTTCTAGCACAGATACGCAGTATTTT CATSEQGSSTDTQYF
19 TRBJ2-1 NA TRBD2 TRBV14 TGTGCCAGCAGCCAGAGACGGGAGACTAGCGGGAGGGCCTACAATGAGCAGTTCTTC CASSQRRETSGRAYNEQFF
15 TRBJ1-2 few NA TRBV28 TGTGCCAGCAGTAATCCGATGGGAGCGGGCTATGGCTACACCTTC CASSNPMGAGYGYTF
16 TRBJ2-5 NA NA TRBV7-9 TGTGCCAGCAGCTCCACAAAGAGGCCTCGGGAAGAGACCCAGTACTTC CASSSTKRPREETQYF
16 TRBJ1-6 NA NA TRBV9 TGTGCCAGCAGCCCCCCAGGGAACTCCTATAATTCACCCCTCCACTTT CASSPPGNSYNSPLHF
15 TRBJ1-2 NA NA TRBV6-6 TGTGCCAGCAGTTACTCGAAAGCCACAGTCTCTGGCTACACCTTC CASSYSKATVSGYTF
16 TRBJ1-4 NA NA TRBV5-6 TGTGCCAGCAGCGCATACAAGCCCGCCGAGGTGGAAAAACTGTTTTTT CASSAYKPAEVEKLFF
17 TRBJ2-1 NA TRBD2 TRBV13 TGTGCCAGCAGCTCGGGGACTAGCGGGGTCCCCTACAATGAGCAGTTCTTC CASSSGTSGVPYNEQFF
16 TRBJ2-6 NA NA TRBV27 TGTGCCAGCAGTTTATTACAGGGTTCTGGGGCCAACGTCCTGACTTTC CASSLLQGSGANVLTF
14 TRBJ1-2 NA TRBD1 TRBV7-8 TGTGCCAGCAGCGCCCCGGGACAGGACGTAGGCTACACCTTC CASSAPGQDVGYTF
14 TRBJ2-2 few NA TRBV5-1 TGCGCCAGCGGACCGGGACAGAACACCGGGGAGCTGTTTTTT CASGPGQNTGELFF
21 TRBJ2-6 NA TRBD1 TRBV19 TGTGCCAGTAGGGAACCCGGGACAGGGGCCTCCCCTCTCTCTGGGGCCAACGTCCTGACTTTC CASREPGTGASPLSGANVLTF
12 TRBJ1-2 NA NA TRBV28 TGTGCCAGCAGTGACAGCCTCTATGGCTACACCTTC CASSDSLYGYTF
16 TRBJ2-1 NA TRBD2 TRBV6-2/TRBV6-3 TGTGCCAGCAGTTACCCCGGGACTAGCGGTTTCAATGAGCAGTTCTTC CASSYPGTSGFNEQFF
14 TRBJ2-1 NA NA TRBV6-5 TGTGCCAGCAGGGGGGCTGGGTCCTACAATGAGCAGTTCTTC CASRGAGSYNEQFF
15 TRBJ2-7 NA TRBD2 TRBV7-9 TGTGCCAGCAGCCCACCGGAGCTAGCGGGTGACGAGCAGTACTTC CASSPPELAGDEQYF
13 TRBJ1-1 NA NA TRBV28 TGTGCCAGCAATCAGGGCTGGGACACTGAAGCTTTCTTT CASNQGWDTEAFF
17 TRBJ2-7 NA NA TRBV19 TGTGCCAGTAGTATGAGGTTGGGGCAGGGCAGCTCCTACGAGCAGTACTTC CASSMRLGQGSSYEQYF
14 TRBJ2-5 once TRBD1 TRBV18 TGTGCCAGCTCATCCCGGGACAGACAAGAGACCCAGTACTTC CASSSRDRQETQYF
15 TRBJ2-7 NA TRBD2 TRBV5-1 TGCGCCAGCAGCCAGGGACTAGCGGGCTCCTACGAGCAGTACTTC CASSQGLAGSYEQYF
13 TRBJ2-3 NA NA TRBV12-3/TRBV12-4 TGTGCCAGCAGTTTATTGGCCGGGGATACGCAGTATTTT CASSLLAGDTQYF
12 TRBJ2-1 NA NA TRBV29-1 TGCAGCGTTGAAGGACTATACAATGAGCAGTTCTTC CSVEGLYNEQFF
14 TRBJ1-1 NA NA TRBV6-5 TGTGCCAGCAGACTCTGGAGGCAGAACACTGAAGCTTTCTTT CASRLWRQNTEAFF
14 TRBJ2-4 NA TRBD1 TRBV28 TGTGCCAGCAGAAGACAGGGGTTTGGTGACATTCAGTACTTC CASRRQGFGDIQYF
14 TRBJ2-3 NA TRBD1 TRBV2 TGTGCCTCCACTGCCCGACAGGGGGCAGATACGCAGTATTTT CASTARQGADTQYF
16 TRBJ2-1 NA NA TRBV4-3 TGCGCCAGCAGCCAAGAGGTCCAGGGCTCCTACAATGAGCAGTTCTTC CASSQEVQGSYNEQFF
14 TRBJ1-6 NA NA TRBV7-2 TGTGCCAGCAGCTCCGGTAGAAATAATTCACCCCTCCACTTT CASSSGRNNSPLHF
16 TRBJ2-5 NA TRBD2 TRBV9 TGTGCCAGCAGCGTCACTAGCGGGGGGGCTGAGGAGACCCAGTACTTC CASSVTSGGAEETQYF
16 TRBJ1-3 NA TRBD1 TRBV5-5 TGTGCCAGCAGCTTTACAGGGACAGTCTCTGGAAACACCATATATTTT CASSFTGTVSGNTIYF
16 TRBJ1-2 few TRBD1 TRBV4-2 TGTGCCAGCAGCCAAGATACGGCAGGGGGCCGGTATGGCTACACCTTC CASSQDTAGGRYGYTF
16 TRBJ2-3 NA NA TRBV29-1 TGCAGCGTTGCCCACCCCCTAGCGATAAGCACAGATACGCAGTATTTT CSVAHPLAISTDTQYF
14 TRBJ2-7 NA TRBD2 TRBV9 TGTGCCAGCAGTCGGGTAGCGGGTTCCTACGAGCAGTACTTC CASSRVAGSYEQYF
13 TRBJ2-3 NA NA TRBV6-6 TGTGCCAGCAGTTACGGCCGCACAGATACGCAGTATTTT CASSYGRTDTQYF
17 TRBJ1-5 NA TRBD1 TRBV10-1 TGCGCCAGCAGTGAGGGGGACAGGGGGCGTGGGAATCAGCCCCAGCATTTT CASSEGDRGRGNQPQHF
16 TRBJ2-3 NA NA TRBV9 TGTGCCAGCAGCGCCTCCCCGCGCCTAGCGACAGATACGCAGTATTTT CASSASPRLATDTQYF
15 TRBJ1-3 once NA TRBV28 TGTGCCAGCAGGGCAGGGGTCCACTCTGGAAACACCATATATTTT CASRAGVHSGNTIYF
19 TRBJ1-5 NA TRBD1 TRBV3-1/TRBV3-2 TGTGCCAGCAGCCAGCGGTCCGGGACAGGGTCCTATAGCAATCAGCCCCAGCATTTT CASSQRSGTGSYSNQPQHF
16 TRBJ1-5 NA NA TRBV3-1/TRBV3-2 TGTGCCAGCAGCCAAGGGAAAGACAGCCTGAATCAGCCCCAGCATTTT CASSQGKDSLNQPQHF
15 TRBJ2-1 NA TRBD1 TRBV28 TGTGCCATCTTCGGTGGGGCAGGGGGTTACAATGAGCAGTTCTTC CAIFGGAGGYNEQFF
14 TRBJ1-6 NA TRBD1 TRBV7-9 TGTGCCAGCAGCCTGGACAGGGCGGGATCACCCCTCCACTTT CASSLDRAGSPLHF
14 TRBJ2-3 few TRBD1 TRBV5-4 TGTGCCAGCAGCCCTGGACAGGGACGGGGGACGCAGTATTTT CASSPGQGRGTQYF
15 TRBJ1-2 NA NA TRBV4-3 TGCGCCAGCAGCCAACTGAGGGACTGGACTTATGGCTACACCTTC CASSQLRDWTYGYTF